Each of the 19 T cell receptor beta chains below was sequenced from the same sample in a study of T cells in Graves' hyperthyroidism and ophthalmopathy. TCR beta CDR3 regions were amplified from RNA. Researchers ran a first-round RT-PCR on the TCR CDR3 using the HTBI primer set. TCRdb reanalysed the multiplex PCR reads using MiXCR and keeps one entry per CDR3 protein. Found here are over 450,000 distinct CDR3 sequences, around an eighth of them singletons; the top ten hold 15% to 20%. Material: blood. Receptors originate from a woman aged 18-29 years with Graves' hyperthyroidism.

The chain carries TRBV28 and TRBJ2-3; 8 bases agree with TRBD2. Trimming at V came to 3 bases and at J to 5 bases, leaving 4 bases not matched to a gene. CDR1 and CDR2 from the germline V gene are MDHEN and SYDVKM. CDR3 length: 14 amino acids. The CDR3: CASSFLGTRDTQYF. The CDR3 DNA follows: TGTGCCAGCAGTTTTCTCGGGACTAGAGATACGCAGTATTTT.

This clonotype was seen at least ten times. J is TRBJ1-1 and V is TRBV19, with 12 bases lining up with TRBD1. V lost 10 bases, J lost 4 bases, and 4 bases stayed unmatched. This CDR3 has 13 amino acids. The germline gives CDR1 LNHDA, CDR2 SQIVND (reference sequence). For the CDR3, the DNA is TGTGCCACTGCGGGACAGGGGGCCACTGAAGCTTTCTTT. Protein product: CATAGQGATEAFF. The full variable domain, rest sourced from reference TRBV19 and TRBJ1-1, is DGGITQSPKYLFRKEGQNVTLSCEQNLNHDAMYWYRQDPGQGLRLIYYSQIVNDFQKGDIAEGYSVSREKKESFPLTVTSAQKNPTAFYLCATAGQGATEAFFGQGTRLTVV.

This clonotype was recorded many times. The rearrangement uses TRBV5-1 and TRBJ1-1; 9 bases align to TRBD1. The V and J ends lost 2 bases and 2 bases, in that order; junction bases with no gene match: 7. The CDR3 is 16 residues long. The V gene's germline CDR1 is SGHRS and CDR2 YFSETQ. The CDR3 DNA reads TGCGCCAGCAGCTTAACAGGGGGCACGCAAAACACTGAAGCTTTCTTT. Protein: CASSLTGGTQNTEAFF.

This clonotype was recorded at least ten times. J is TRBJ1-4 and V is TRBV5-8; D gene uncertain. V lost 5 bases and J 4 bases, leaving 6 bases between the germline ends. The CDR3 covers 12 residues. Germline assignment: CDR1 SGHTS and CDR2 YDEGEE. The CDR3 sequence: CASSYHNEKLFF. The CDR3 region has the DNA TGTGCCAGCAGTTATCATAATGAAAAACTGTTTTTT.

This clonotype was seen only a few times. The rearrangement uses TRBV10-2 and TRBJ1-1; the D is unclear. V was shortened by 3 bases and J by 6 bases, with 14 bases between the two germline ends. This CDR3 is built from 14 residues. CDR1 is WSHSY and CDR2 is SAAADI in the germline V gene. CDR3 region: CASSEGGVGPEAFF. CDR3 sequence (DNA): TGCGCCAGCAGTGAAGGAGGAGTTGGCCCTGAAGCTTTCTTT.

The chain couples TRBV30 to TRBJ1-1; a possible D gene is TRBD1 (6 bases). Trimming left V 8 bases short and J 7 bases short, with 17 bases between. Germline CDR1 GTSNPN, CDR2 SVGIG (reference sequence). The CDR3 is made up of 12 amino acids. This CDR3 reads CAGKGGEVEAFF. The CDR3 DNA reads TGTGCCGGAAAGGGGGGCGAGGTTGAAGCTTTCTTT.

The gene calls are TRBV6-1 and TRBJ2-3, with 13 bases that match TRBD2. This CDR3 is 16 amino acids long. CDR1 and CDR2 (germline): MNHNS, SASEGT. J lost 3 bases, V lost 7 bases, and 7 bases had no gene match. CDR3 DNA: TGTGCCAGCATGCGGACTAGCGGGAGCATGACAGATACGCAGTATTTT. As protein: CASMRTSGSMTDTQYF.

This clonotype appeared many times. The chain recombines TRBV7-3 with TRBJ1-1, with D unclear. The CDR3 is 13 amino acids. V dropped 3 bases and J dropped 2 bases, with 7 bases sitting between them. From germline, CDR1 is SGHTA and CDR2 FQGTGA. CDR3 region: CASSLWENTEAFF. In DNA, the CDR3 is TGTGCCAGCAGCTTGTGGGAAAACACTGAAGCTTTCTTT.

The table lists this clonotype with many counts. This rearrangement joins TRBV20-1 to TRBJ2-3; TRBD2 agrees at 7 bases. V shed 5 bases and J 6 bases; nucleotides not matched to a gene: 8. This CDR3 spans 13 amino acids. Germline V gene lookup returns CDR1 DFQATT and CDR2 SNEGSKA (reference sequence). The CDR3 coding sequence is TGCAGTGCTTTTGCTAGCGGTCCCGATACGCAGTATTTT. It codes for CSAFASGPDTQYF.

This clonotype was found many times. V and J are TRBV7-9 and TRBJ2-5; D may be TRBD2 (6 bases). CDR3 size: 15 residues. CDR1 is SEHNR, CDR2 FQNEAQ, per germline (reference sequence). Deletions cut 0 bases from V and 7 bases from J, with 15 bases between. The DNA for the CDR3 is TGTGCCAGCAGCTTAGCCGCAGGCCTGGAGGGGACCCAGTACTTC. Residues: CASSLAAGLEGTQYF. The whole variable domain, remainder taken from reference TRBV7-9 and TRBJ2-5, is DTGVSQNPRHKITKRGQNVTFRCDPISEHNRLYWYRQTLGQGPEFLTYFQNEAQLEKSRLLSDRFSAERPKGSFSTLEIQRTEQGDSAMYLCASSLAAGLEGTQYFGPGTRLLVL.

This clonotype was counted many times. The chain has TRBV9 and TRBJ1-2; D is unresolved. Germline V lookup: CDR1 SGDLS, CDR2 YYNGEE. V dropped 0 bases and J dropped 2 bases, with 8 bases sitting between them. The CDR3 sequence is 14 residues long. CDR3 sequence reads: CASSVAATNYGYTF. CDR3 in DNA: TGTGCCAGCAGCGTAGCTGCCACAAACTATGGCTACACCTTC.

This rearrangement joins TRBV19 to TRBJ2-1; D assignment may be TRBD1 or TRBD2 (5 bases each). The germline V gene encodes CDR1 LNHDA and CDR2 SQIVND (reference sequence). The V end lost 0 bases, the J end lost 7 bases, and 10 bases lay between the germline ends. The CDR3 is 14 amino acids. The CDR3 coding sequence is TGTGCCAGTAGTATAGAGAGTTGGGGGAATGAGCAGTTCTTC. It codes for CASSIESWGNEQFF.

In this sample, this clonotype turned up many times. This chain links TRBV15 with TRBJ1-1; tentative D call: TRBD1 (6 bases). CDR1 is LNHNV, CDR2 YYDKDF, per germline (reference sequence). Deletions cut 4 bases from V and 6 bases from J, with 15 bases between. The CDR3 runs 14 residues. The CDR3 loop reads CATSTYYRAAEAFF. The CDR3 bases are TGTGCCACCAGCACGTACTACAGGGCTGCTGAAGCTTTCTTT.

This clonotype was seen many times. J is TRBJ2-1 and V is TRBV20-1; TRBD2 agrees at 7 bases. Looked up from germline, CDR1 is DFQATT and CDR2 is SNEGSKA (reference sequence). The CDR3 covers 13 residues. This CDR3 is CSARAGSYNEQFF. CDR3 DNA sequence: TGCAGCGCTCGAGCGGGGTCCTACAATGAGCAGTTCTTC.

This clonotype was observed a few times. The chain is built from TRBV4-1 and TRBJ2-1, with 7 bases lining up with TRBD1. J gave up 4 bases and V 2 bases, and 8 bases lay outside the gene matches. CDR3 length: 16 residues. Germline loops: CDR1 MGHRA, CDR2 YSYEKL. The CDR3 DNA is TGCGCCAGCAGCCAATCCGGGACAGCGGAATACAATGAGCAGTTCTTC. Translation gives CASSQSGTAEYNEQFF.

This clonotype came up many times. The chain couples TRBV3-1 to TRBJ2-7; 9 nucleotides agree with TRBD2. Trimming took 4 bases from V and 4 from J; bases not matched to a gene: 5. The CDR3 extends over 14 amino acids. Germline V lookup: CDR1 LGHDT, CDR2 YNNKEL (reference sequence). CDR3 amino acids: CASSLSGSWYEQYF. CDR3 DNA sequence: TGTGCCAGCAGCCTTAGCGGGAGTTGGTACGAGCAGTACTTC.

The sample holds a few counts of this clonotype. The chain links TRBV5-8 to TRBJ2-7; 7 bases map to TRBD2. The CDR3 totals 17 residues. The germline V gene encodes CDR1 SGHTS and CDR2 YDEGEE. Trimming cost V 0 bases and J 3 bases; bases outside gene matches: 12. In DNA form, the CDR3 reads TGTGCCAGCAGCTTGGCGGTGTCGGCTAGCGGCAACTACGAGCAGTACTTC. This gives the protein CASSLAVSASGNYEQYF.

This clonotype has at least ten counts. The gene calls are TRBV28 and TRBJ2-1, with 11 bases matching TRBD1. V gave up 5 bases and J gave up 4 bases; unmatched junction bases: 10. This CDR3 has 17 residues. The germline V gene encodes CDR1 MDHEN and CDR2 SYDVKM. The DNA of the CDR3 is TGTGCCAGCAGTATACCGGGACAGGGGGGTCGGTACAATGAGCAGTTCTTC. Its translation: CASSIPGQGGRYNEQFF.

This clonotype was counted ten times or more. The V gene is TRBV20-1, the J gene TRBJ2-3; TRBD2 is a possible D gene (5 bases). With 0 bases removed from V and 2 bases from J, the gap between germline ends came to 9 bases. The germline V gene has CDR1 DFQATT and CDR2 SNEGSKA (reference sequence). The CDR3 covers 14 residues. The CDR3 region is CSARDGELTDTQYF. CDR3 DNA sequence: TGCAGTGCTAGAGATGGGGAGCTCACAGATACGCAGTATTTT.